The entry that follows covers one T cell receptor beta chain sequence. This clone was seen only a few times. Its target antigen remains unknown. Base qualities are not provided; no much larger clone lies one nucleotide away. Including cysteine and phenylalanine, the CDR3 has 13 amino acids. Only the CDR3 part of the read is kept: 39 bases, read in frame from the first base. Trimming removed 5 bases from V and 7 bases from J; the gene matches leave 3 bases unexplained. Per the germline V gene, MDHEN is the CDR1 and SYDVKM is the CDR2. The sample comes from a study of shared clonotypes between healthy human individuals (TCRdb year 2020). Regarding the study in general: The cohort included three men and two women between 18 and 49 years of age. Blood TCR repertoires of about 5 healthy adults were deeply sequenced to estimate repertoire size and the extent of clonotype sharing between individuals. Between about 0.8 and 9 billion PBMCs per donor were obtained by leukapheresis. For each donor, three plates each were used for CD4 naive and CD4 memory, two plates were used for CD8 naive, and one plate was used for CD8 memory. Different laboratories and diverse techniques were used to prepare libraries and sequence TCR repertoires, to increase sequencing depth and limit assay-specific biases. Paper-wide results and their limitations: Sampling was restricted to blood, and TCR repertoires in tissue are likely to differ from TCR repertoires in blood. Approximately 5% of naive CD4, roughly 3.5% of naive CD8, approximately 2.2% of memory CD4, and around 0.4% of memory CD8 clonotypes were shared across four donors. Larger estimated clonotype richness was generally found for naive subsets than for memory subsets. Rarefaction of sorted-subset datasets indicated incomplete sequencing despite the large sequencing depth. Compared with non-shared clonotypes, the clonotypes found in all four sorted-subset donors had higher generation probabilities. Based on pairwise subsampling, the degree of clonotype sharing among donors was expected to be affected by sequencing depth. Because the study included a small number of donors, the genetic and exposure-history diversity represented was limited.

Healthy HIV-negative adults with no recently reported acute infections or vaccinations were included as donors. Every donor was a Caucasian adult living in Nashville, Tennessee, USA. CD4+ T cells were enriched by magnetic negative selection, after which naive cells were positively selected on CD45RA and the negative fraction was taken as the memory subset. After blood collection by leukapheresis, PBMCs were isolated using Ficoll-Histopaque density gradient centrifugation and then cryopreserved in the vapor phase of liquid nitrogen. Analytical flow cytometry was used to check the purity and quantity of every magnetically sorted T cell population. Genomic DNA was isolated from each sorted fraction and quantified by UV absorbance on a Nanodrop 2000c. Using the deep immunoSEQ assay, multiplex PCR amplified TCR CDR3 regions from genomic DNA. Extracted genomic DNA from each cell subset was distributed evenly across all wells of several immunoSEQ 96-well plates, and each plate was treated as a replicate. For sorted subsets, about 200 ng genomic DNA, equal to some 28,000 T cell genomes, was loaded into each replicate PCR. Purified libraries were quantified with a Qubit 3.0 fluorometer, sized on a Bioanalyzer 2100, and re-quantified with the KAPA Library Quantification kit. Each immunoSEQ 96-well plate was sequenced on its own single-read 150-cycle Illumina NextSeq 550 flow cell. For the original study's pipeline: Because the immunoSEQ output included only junctional sequences and no quality scores, the filtering could not be the same as the filtering used for full-length reads. Sequences were annotated with PyIR, a Python wrapper for IgBLAST v1.9, and V/J genes and CDR3 were assigned using IMGT germline references. Any read was removed if the V/J assignment was weak (E-value above 1e-6), the CDR3 was missing, or the read contained stop codons, out-of-frame junctions, or ambiguous translated residues. V3J clonotypes were defined as sequences sharing the same inferred V gene, J gene, and CDR3 amino acid sequence. To compute the percentage overlap between repertoires, the number of shared unique clonotypes was divided by the size of the smaller repertoire. Three approaches were used to assess repertoire richness: RTK rarefaction, the Chao1 estimator, and Recon v2.1 estimates of unobserved clonotypes. Generation probabilities were computed with OLGA for all TCRbeta clonotypes obtained by the gDNA method from four donors. TCRdb obtained this table from immuneACCESS and retained in-frame rearrangements with V and J assigned. These tables miss some clones; where compared with another copy, unresolved V genes account for less than half of the shortfall, and the remainder is unexplained. Clonal size and the V and J genes are those of that table, whereas D and trimming came from the DNA. The sample profile shows about 2.4 million clones; over 85% of them were found once. About 0.38% of the sample is taken by the ten largest.

The sequence links TRBV28 to TRBJ1-5; 9 junctional bases match TRBD1. The TCR originated in a man aged 18 to 29 in good health. Some clones in this sample may be carry-over from other donors' samples. The sequenced sample was naive CD4+ T cells from PBMCs. The meaning of the sample's cell subset or site label: CD45RA+ positively selected. The nucleotide sequence reads as follows: TGTGCCAGCAGTGGGGACAGGGCCCAGCCCCAGCATTTT. It is translated as CASSGDRAQPQHF.